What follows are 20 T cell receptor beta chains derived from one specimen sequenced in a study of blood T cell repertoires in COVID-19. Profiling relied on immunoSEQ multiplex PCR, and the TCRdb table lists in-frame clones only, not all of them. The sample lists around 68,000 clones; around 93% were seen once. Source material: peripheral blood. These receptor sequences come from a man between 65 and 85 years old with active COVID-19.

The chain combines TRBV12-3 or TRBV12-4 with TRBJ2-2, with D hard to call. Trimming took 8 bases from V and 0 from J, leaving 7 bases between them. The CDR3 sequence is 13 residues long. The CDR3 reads CASQFANTGELFF. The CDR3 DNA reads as TGTGCCAGCCAGTTCGCGAACACCGGGGAGCTGTTTTTT.

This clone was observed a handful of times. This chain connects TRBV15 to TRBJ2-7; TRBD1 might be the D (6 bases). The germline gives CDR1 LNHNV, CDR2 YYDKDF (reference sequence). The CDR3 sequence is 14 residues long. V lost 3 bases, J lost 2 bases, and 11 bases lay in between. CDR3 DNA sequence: TGTGCCACCAGCAGGTGGGACAATCCCTACGAGCAGTACTTC. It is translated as CATSRWDNPYEQYF.

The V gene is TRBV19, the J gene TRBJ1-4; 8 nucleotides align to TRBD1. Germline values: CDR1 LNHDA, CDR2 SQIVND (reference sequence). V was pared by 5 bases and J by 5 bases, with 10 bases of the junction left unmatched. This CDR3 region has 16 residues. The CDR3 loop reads CASSQNGQGVNEKLFF. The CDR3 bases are TGTGCCAGTAGTCAAAACGGACAGGGAGTGAATGAAAAACTGTTTTTT. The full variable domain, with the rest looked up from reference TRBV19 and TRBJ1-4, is DGGITQSPKYLFRKEGQNVTLSCEQNLNHDAMYWYRQDPGQGLRLIYYSQIVNDFQKGDIAEGYSVSREKKESFPLTVTSAQKNPTAFYLCASSQNGQGVNEKLFFGSGTQLSVL.

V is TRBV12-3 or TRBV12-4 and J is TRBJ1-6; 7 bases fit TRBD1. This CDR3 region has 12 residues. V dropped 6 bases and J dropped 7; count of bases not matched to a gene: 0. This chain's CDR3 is CASRGGNSPLHF. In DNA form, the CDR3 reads TGTGCCAGCAGAGGGGGCAATTCACCCCTCCACTTT.

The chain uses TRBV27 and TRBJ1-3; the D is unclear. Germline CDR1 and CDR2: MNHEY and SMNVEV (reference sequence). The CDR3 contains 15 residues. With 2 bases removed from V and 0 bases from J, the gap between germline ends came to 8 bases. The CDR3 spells CASSLEATSGNTIYF. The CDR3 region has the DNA TGTGCCAGCAGTTTAGAGGCGACCTCTGGAAACACCATATATTTT.

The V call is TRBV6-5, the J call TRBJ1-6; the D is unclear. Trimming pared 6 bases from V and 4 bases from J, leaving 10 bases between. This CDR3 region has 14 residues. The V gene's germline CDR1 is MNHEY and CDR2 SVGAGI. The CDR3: CASSQEVYNSPLHF. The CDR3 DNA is TGTGCCAGCAGCCAGGAGGTGTATAATTCACCCCTCCACTTT.

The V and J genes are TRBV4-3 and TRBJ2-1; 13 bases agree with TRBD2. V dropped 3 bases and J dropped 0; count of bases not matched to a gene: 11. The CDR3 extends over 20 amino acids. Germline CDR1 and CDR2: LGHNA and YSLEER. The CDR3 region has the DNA TGCGCCAGCAGCCAGAAAAGAACTAGCGGGGGGGAGTACTCCTACAATGAGCAGTTCTTC. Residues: CASSQKRTSGGEYSYNEQFF.

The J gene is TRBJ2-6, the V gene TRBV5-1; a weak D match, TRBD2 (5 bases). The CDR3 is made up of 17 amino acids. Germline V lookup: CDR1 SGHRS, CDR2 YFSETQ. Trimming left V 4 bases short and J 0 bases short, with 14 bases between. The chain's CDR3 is CASSPDLAISGANVLTF. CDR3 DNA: TGCGCCAGCAGCCCGGACCTAGCCATCTCTGGGGCCAACGTCCTGACTTTC.

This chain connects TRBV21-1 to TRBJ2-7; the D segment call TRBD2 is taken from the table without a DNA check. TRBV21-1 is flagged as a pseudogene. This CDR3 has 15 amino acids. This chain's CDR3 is CASSGRRDSDHEQYV. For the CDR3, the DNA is TGTGCCAGCAGCGGGCGCCGGGACTCGGACCACGAGCAGTACGTC.

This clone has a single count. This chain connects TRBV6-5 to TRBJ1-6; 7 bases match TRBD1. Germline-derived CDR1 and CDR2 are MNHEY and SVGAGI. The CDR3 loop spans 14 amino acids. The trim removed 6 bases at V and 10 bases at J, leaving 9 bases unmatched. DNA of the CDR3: TGTGCCAGCAGCCGTTTCGACAGGGTCTCACCCCTCCACTTT. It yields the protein CASSRFDRVSPLHF.

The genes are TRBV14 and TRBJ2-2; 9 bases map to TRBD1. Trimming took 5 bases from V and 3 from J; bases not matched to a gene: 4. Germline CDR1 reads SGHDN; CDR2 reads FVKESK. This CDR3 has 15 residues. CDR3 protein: CASSFRTGDTGELFF. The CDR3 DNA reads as TGTGCCAGCAGCTTCCGGACAGGGGACACCGGGGAGCTGTTTTTT.

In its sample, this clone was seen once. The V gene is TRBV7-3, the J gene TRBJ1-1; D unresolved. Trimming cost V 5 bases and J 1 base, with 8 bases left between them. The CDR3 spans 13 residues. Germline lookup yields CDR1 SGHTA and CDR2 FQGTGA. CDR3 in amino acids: CASSTDKNTEAFF. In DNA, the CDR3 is TGTGCCAGCAGCACAGATAAGAACACTGAAGCTTTCTTT.

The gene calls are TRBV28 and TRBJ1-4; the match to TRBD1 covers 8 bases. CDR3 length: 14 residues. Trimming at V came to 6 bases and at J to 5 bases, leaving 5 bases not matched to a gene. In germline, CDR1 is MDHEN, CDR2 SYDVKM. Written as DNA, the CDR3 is TGTGCCAGCAGACGGGGACAGGTCAATGAAAAACTGTTTTTT. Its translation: CASRRGQVNEKLFF. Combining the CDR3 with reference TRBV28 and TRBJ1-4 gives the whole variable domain DVKVTQSSRYLVKRTGEKVFLECVQDMDHENMFWYRQDPGLGLRLIYFSYDVKMKEKGDIPEGYSVSREKKERFSLILESASTNQTSMYLCASRRGQVNEKLFFGSGTQLSVL.

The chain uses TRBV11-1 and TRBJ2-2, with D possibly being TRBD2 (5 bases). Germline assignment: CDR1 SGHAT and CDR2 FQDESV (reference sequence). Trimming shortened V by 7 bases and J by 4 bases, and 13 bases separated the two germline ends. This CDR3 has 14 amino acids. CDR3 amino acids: CASTISEGTGELFF. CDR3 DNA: TGTGCCAGCACAATCTCAGAGGGCACCGGGGAGCTGTTTTTT.

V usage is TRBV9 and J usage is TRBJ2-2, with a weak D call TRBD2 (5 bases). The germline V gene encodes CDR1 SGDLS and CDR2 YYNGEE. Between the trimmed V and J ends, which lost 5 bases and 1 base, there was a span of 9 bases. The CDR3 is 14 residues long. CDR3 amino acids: CASRWGENTGELFF. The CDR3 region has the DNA TGTGCCAGCAGATGGGGAGAGAACACCGGGGAGCTGTTTTTT.

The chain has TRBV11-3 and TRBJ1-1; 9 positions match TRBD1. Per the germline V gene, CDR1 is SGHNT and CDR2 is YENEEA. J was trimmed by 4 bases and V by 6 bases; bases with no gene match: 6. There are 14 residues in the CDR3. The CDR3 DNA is TGTGCCAGCAGTTCACAGGGGGCGAGCACTGAAGCTTTCTTT. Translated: CASSSQGASTEAFF. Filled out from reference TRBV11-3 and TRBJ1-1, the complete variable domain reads EAGVVQSPRYKIIEKKQPVAFWCNPISGHNTLYWYLQNLGQGPELLIRYENEEAVDDSQLPKDRFSAERLKGVDSTLKIQPAELGDSAVYLCASSSQGASTEAFFGQGTRLTVV.

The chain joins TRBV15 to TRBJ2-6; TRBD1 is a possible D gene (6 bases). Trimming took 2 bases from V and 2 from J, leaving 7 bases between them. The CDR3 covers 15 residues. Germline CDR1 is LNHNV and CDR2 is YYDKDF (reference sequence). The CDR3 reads CATSRYRAGANVLTF. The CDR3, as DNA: TGTGCCACCAGCAGATACAGGGCTGGGGCCAACGTCCTGACTTTC. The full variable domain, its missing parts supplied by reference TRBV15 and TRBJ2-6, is DAMVIQNPRYQVTQFGKPVTLSCSQTLNHNVMYWYQQKSSQAPKLLFHYYDKDFNNEADTPDNFQSRRPNTSFCFLDIRSPGLGDTAMYLCATSRYRAGANVLTFGAGSRLTVL.

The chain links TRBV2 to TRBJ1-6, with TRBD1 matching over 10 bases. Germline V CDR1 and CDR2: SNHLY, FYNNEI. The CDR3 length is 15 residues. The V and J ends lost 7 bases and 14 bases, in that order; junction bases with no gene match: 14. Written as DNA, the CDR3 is TGTGCCAGCATCCGGGACAGGGGCCTTCAGAGGGCCCTCCACTTT. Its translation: CASIRDRGLQRALHF.

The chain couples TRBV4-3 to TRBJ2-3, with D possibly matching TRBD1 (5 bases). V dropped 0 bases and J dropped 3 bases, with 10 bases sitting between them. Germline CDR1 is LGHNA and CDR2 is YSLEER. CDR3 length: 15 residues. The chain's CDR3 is CASSQDLRGTDTQYF. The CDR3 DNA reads TGCGCCAGCAGCCAAGACTTAAGGGGAACAGATACGCAGTATTTT.

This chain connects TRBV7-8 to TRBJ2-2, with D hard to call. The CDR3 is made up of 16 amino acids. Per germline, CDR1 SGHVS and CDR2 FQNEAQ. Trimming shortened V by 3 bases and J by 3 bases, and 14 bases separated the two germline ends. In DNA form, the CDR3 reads TGTGCCAGCAGCTTTTCATTTGGCAGTTACACCGGGGAGCTGTTTTTT. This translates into CASSFSFGSYTGELFF.